The 21 T cell receptor beta chains reported below all come from one sample, sequenced in a study of cytomegalovirus exposure and HLA in healthy donors. Both 60 Vbeta primers and 13 Jbeta primers went into the PCR. Data came from immunoSEQ multiplex PCR; TCRdb stores just in-frame clones and leaves some out. The data show 73,000 or so clones, around 72% seen once. The specimen sequenced was PBMCs. The receptors originated from a woman in her thirties or forties in good health and CMV-seropositive.

This chain joins TRBV20-1 and TRBJ1-1; tentatively, D is TRBD1 (6 bases). V was cut by 6 bases and J by 8 bases, with 13 bases left in between. This CDR3 contains 11 residues. Per germline, CDR1 DFQATT and CDR2 SNEGSKA (reference sequence). CDR3 bases: TGCAGTGCCCGGACAGAACGCGAAGCTTTCTTT. Translated, it gives CSARTEREAFF.

This clone was counted a single time. The V gene is TRBV6-5, the J gene TRBJ1-1; 7 nucleotides match TRBD1. Germline V gene data show CDR1 as MNHEY and CDR2 as SVGAGI. The junction had 4 bases not matched to a gene; V was cut back by 6 bases and J by 0 bases. CDR3 length: 14 amino acids. CDR3 sequence: CASSGGQVNTEAFF. DNA of the CDR3: TGTGCCAGCAGCGGTGGACAGGTGAACACTGAAGCTTTCTTT.

This clone was counted a single time. This chain links TRBV28 with TRBJ2-7, with 8 bases matching TRBD1. The CDR3 runs to 16 residues. The J segment lost 3 bases and the V segment lost 3 bases, leaving 10 bases of the junction unmatched. The germline CDR1 and CDR2 sequences are MDHEN and SYDVKM. The CDR3 region has the DNA TGTGCCAGCAGTTTTGGCCAGGGGGCGGGCAGCTACGAGCAGTACTTC. Translating gives CASSFGQGAGSYEQYF.

The sample holds one count of this clone. The chain carries TRBV10-2 and TRBJ1-4; the D gene is possibly TRBD1 (5 bases). From germline, CDR1 is WSHSY and CDR2 SAAADI. Trimming took 6 bases from V and 7 from J, leaving 18 bases between them. The CDR3 extends over 15 amino acids. In nucleotides, the CDR3 is TGCGCCAGCAGCAACCAGGGATTGGGGGGTGAAAAACTGTTTTTT. Encoded protein: CASSNQGLGGEKLFF.

This rearrangement joins TRBV7-3 to TRBJ1-1; tentatively, D is TRBD1 (6 bases). This CDR3 is built from 13 residues. CDR1 is SGHTA and CDR2 is FQGTGA in the germline V gene. Trimming took off 4 bases at V and 5 bases at J, with 11 bases between the two ends. The CDR3 sequence is CASSSRDKTEAFF. CDR3 bases: TGTGCCAGCAGCTCCCGGGACAAGACTGAAGCTTTCTTT.

CDR3 in DNA: TGTGCCAGCAGCCGACAGGGTTCCTACGAGCAGTACTTC. Protein product: CASSRQGSYEQYF. The chain employs TRBV4-2 and TRBJ2-7; 7 bases fit TRBD1. The CDR3 extends over 13 amino acids. V dropped 4 bases and J dropped 1; count of bases not matched to a gene: 1. From germline, CDR1 is LGHNA and CDR2 YNFKEQ.

The rearrangement uses TRBV7-9 and TRBJ2-7; 8 bases match TRBD1. CDR3 size: 14 residues. CDR1 and CDR2 (germline): SEHNR, FQNEAQ (reference sequence). Trimming at V came to 6 bases and at J to 2 bases, leaving 6 bases not matched to a gene. In nucleotides, the CDR3 is TGTGCCAGCAGGAAGGACAGGGTGACCTACGAGCAGTACTTC. Protein sequence: CASRKDRVTYEQYF.

The chain recombines TRBV28 with TRBJ1-3, with D tentatively TRBD1 (5 bases). The CDR3 loop spans 16 amino acids. V dropped 8 bases and J dropped 0 bases, with 17 bases sitting between them. Germline lookup yields CDR1 MDHEN and CDR2 SYDVKM. CDR3 in DNA: TGTGCCAGCTCTAGTGGGGCCGGCAGCTCTGGAAACACCATATATTTT. The encoded protein is CASSSGAGSSGNTIYF.

This chain uses TRBV29-1 with TRBJ2-7; D is perhaps TRBD2 (7 bases). Germline V gives CDR1 SQVTM, CDR2 ANQGSEA. This CDR3 has 13 residues. V was clipped by 7 bases and J by 4 bases, with 17 bases between them. The CDR3 nucleotides read TGCAGCGCCCGCGGGGGAGACAGGTACGAGCAGTACTTC. It encodes CSARGGDRYEQYF.

This clone was seen only a few times. V is TRBV4-1 and J is TRBJ2-7, with a weak D call TRBD1 (6 bases). CDR1 MGHRA and CDR2 YSYEKL come from the germline V gene. The CDR3 has 13 amino acids. V was clipped by 5 bases and J by 3 bases, with 11 bases between them. CDR3 sequence (DNA): TGCGCCAGCAGCTCGGGACAAAACTACGAGCAGTACTTC. Translated, it gives CASSSGQNYEQYF.

The chain carries TRBV29-1 and TRBJ2-7; D perhaps matches TRBD1 (6 bases). With 4 bases removed from V and 4 bases from J, the gap between germline ends came to 11 bases. From germline, CDR1 is SQVTM and CDR2 ANQGSEA. There are 12 residues in the CDR3. Written as DNA, the CDR3 is TGCAGCGTTGGGGACACAGGATACGAGCAGTACTTC. Translated: CSVGDTGYEQYF.

The table lists this clone with a few counts. This chain links TRBV6-6 with TRBJ2-7; maybe TRBD2 (5 bases). There are 12 residues in the CDR3. Trimming left V 6 bases short and J 4 bases short, with 10 bases between. The germline V gene has CDR1 MNHNY and CDR2 SVGAGI (reference sequence). The CDR3 bases are TGTGCCAGCAGCCCCCGGGGTTACGAGCAGTACTTC. It translates to CASSPRGYEQYF.

The chain links TRBV2 to TRBJ2-7; D possibly corresponds to TRBD1 (6 bases). The CDR3 has 13 residues. The germline V gene has CDR1 SNHLY and CDR2 FYNNEI. V was trimmed by 4 bases and J by 8 bases, leaving 15 bases between them. The CDR3 nucleotides are TGTGCCAGCAGTGTCTCCTTACAGGGCAAGCAGTACTTC. Protein sequence: CASSVSLQGKQYF.

The chain is built from TRBV10-2 and TRBJ2-3; 9 bases fit TRBD2. The CDR3 is made up of 15 amino acids. Germline assignment: CDR1 WSHSY and CDR2 SAAADI. V trimming: 6 bases; J trimming: 1 base; junction bases outside the gene matches: 5. The CDR3 loop reads CASSARTSGTDTQYF. The CDR3, as DNA: TGCGCCAGCAGCGCTCGGACTAGCGGCACAGATACGCAGTATTTT.

The chain's CDR3 is CASRPQGQETQYF. In DNA, the CDR3 is TGTGCCAGTAGGCCACAGGGGCAAGAGACCCAGTACTTC. The chain uses TRBV19 and TRBJ2-5, with 7 bases that match TRBD1. From germline, CDR1 is LNHDA and CDR2 SQIVND (reference sequence). The CDR3 spans 13 residues. The J segment lost 2 bases and the V segment lost 6 bases, leaving 3 bases of the junction unmatched. The variable domain in full, completed from reference TRBV19 and TRBJ2-5, reads DGGITQSPKYLFRKEGQNVTLSCEQNLNHDAMYWYRQDPGQGLRLIYYSQIVNDFQKGDIAEGYSVSREKKESFPLTVTSAQKNPTAFYLCASRPQGQETQYFGPGTRLLVL.

The chain has TRBV7-2 and TRBJ1-1; D might be TRBD1 (5 bases). CDR1 and CDR2 (germline): SGHTA, FQGNSA. This CDR3 has 14 amino acids. The V gene lost 0 bases and the J gene lost 4 bases, with 9 bases spanning the gap. In nucleotides, the CDR3 is TGTGCCAGCAGCTTAGCTGCGGGGGGCACTGAAGCTTTCTTT. As protein: CASSLAAGGTEAFF.

The rearrangement joins TRBV4-3 to TRBJ2-1; 10 bases line up with TRBD2. CDR1 is LGHNA and CDR2 is YSLEER in the germline V gene. The CDR3 has 18 residues. Trimming took 3 bases from V and 6 from J; bases not matched to a gene: 14. CDR3 protein: CASSHRGSSGSSANEQFF. As DNA, the CDR3 is TGCGCCAGCAGCCACCGGGGATCTAGCGGGAGTTCTGCCAATGAGCAGTTCTTC.

The chain carries TRBV5-5 and TRBJ2-7, with 7 bases aligning to TRBD2. Per the germline V gene, CDR1 is SGHKS and CDR2 is YYEKEE (reference sequence). CDR3 length equals 15 residues. The V gene end was trimmed by 4 bases and the J gene end by 6 bases; junction bases not matched to a gene: 13. DNA of the CDR3: TGTGCCAGCAGCCGGGTGTGGCGGGAGATGGGCGAGCAGTACTTC. It codes for CASSRVWREMGEQYF.

Worth noting for this clone: With a far larger clone one base away, a read error is the likely cause. This chain links TRBV19 with TRBJ1-5; 10 nucleotides line up with TRBD1. The germline CDR1 and CDR2 sequences are LNHDA and SQIVND (reference sequence). The CDR3 runs 14 residues. V gave up 10 bases and J gave up 0 bases; unmatched junction bases: 3. CDR3 sequence (DNA): TGTGCCACCGGGACAGGGGATAGCAATCAGCCCCAGCATTTT. This gives the protein CATGTGDSNQPQHF. Full variable domain (outside the CDR3, taken from reference TRBV19 and TRBJ1-5): DGGITQSPKYLFRKEGQNVTLSCEQNLNHDAMYWYRQDPGQGLRLIYYSQIVNDFQKGDIAEGYSVSREKKESFPLTVTSAQKNPTAFYLCATGTGDSNQPQHFGDGTRLSIL.

V and J are TRBV10-3 and TRBJ1-5; D not resolved. This CDR3 has 14 amino acids. The germline CDR1 and CDR2 sequences are ENHRY and SYGVKD. Trimming took 3 bases from V and 0 from J, leaving 6 bases between them. CDR3 sequence: CAISEASSNQPQHF. The CDR3 bases are TGTGCCATCAGTGAAGCTTCTAGCAATCAGCCCCAGCATTTT.

The J gene is TRBJ2-3, the V gene TRBV27, with 9 bases fitting TRBD1. V dropped 5 bases and J dropped 6; count of bases not matched to a gene: 18. CDR3 length equals 18 residues. Germline CDR1 reads MNHEY; CDR2 reads SMNVEV (reference sequence). For the CDR3, the DNA is TGTGCCAGCAGTCTCACAGGGGGCGGCGTGGGTGGTATGGATACGCAGTATTTT. Protein product: CASSLTGGGVGGMDTQYF.